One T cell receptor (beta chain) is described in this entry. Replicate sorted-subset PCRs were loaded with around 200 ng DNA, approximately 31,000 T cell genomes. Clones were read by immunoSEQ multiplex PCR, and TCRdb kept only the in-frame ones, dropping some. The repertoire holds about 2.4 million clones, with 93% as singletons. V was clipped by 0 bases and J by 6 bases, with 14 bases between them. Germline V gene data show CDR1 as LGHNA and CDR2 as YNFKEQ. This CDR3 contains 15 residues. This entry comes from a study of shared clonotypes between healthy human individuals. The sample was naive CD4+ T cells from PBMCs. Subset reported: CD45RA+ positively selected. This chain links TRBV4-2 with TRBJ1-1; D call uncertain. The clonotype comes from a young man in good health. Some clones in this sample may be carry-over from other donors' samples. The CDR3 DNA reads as TGTGCCAGCAGCCAAGACCACTTGGCTATTTCTGAAGCTTTCTTT. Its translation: CASSQDHLAISEAFF.